These T cell receptor beta chains were read from a single sample in a study of blood T cell repertoires in COVID-19. The data were produced by immunoSEQ multiplex PCR, yet TCRdb's version contains in-frame clones alone and is incomplete. Of over 200,000 clones listed, 65% to 85% were seen once; the top ten hold approximately 5.9%. The sample consisted of peripheral blood. The receptors shown here come from a man older than 75 with acute or convalescent COVID-19. Both conserved end residues are part of each CDR3. A D gene is named only where the DNA matches it firmly.

j_gene,v_gene,d_gene,CDR3nt,CDR3aa
TRBJ2-7,TRBV11-2,NA,TGTGCCAGCAGCTTAGACCAAGCGGTCGGAGTCTCCTACGAGCAGTACTTC,CASSLDQAVGVSYEQYF
TRBJ2-7,TRBV15,TRBD1,TGTGCCACCAGCAGAGCCCAGACAGGGGAAAACGAGCAGTACTTC,CATSRAQTGENEQYF
TRBJ1-1,TRBV27,NA,TGTGCCAGCACAAGCAGGGGGAACACTGAAGCTTTCTTT,CASTSRGNTEAFF
TRBJ2-7,TRBV13,NA,TGTGCCAGCAGCTTAGTATTTCCCTACGAGCAGTACTTC,CASSLVFPYEQYF
TRBJ1-5,TRBV27,TRBD1,TGTGCCAGCAGCCACGGGACAGGGGGCTCTCAGCCCCAGCATTTT,CASSHGTGGSQPQHF
TRBJ1-2,TRBV30,NA,TGTGCCTGGAGAAGGCAGGCTAACTATGGCTACACCTTC,CAWRRQANYGYTF
TRBJ1-1,TRBV5-1,NA,TGCGCCCGCAGTCCTGGGGGGGGGCAGAGCACTGAAGCTTTCTTT,CARSPGGGQSTEAFF
TRBJ2-3,TRBV7-9,NA,TGTGCCAGCAGCCCGGAGGGGCCGCCGGCAGGGTATACGCAGTATTTT,CASSPEGPPAGYTQYF
TRBJ1-1,TRBV29-1,NA,TGCAGCGTTAATTATCAGAAGAACACTGAAGCTTTCTTT,CSVNYQKNTEAFF
TRBJ2-2,TRBV19,NA,TGTGCCAGTAGTATTACAGGGATGGGCGGGGAGCTGTTTTTT,CASSITGMGGELFF
TRBJ2-3,TRBV4-1,TRBD2,TGCGCCAGCAGCCAAGCAAAGGGACTAGCGAGGGGGCCAGATACGCAGTATTTT,CASSQAKGLARGPDTQYF